This TCR beta chain was recovered during a study of tumor-infiltrating lymphocytes in localized non-small cell lung cancer. Study-wide context: The cohort mixed smokers and never-smokers, several histologies, and some post-neoadjuvant-chemotherapy samples.

To note about this clone: Its cognate antigen is unknown.

The method was immunoSEQ multiplex PCR; TCRdb's version includes in-frame clones alone and lacks a portion of them. The sample has 21,000 or so clones; approximately 80% are singletons. Findings and limits, study-wide: Recurrence-free survival showed no association with tumor T-cell fraction.

This TCR derives from a human donor with non-small cell lung cancer. The specimen was lung tumor tissue.

The CDR3: CASSGTLNTEAFF. CDR3 nucleotide sequence: TGTGCCAGCAGTGGGACACTGAACACTGAAGCTTTCTTT. The chain recombines TRBV2 with TRBJ1-1; tentatively, D is TRBD1 (5 bases). Germline CDR1 and CDR2: SNHLY and FYNNEI. The CDR3 length is 13 residues. V was cut by 4 bases and J by 0 bases, with 6 bases left in between.